This is a list of T cell receptor beta chains from one sample in a study of blood T cell repertoires in COVID-19. Profiling relied on immunoSEQ multiplex PCR, and the TCRdb table lists in-frame clones only, not all of them. Among 81,000 or so clones listed, around four fifths were seen once. Sequenced sample: peripheral blood. The receptor source for this set is a woman between 65 and 79 years old with active or convalescent COVID-19. CDR3s include the opening cysteine and the closing phenylalanine or tryptophan. Each record gives: V gene, J gene, clone size, D gene, CDR3 protein, CDR3 DNA. D genes are given only for firm matches. Rows give clone size only sometimes, using once, few, many, or a class for an expanded clone.

TRBV5-1,TRBJ1-1,-,-,CASSLWAAVNTEAFF,TGCGCCAGCAGCTTGTGGGCTGCAGTGAACACTGAAGCTTTCTTT
TRBV5-1,TRBJ1-1,-,TRBD1,CASRGQTNTEAFF,TGCGCCAGCAGGGGACAGACGAACACTGAAGCTTTCTTT
TRBV15,TRBJ1-1,-,-,CATSRGYLGNTEAFF,TGTGCCACCAGCAGAGGGTACCTAGGCAACACTGAAGCTTTCTTT
TRBV6-2/TRBV6-3,TRBJ2-7,-,-,CASSSQDRIGQYF,TGTGCCAGCAGTTCCCAAGACAGGATCGGGCAGTACTTC
TRBV28,TRBJ1-3,-,-,CASNRGVAIGNTIYF,TGTGCCAGCAATCGGGGGGTGGCCATTGGAAACACCATATATTTT
TRBV18,TRBJ1-6,-,TRBD1,CASQEARQGNSPLHF,TGTGCCAGCCAAGAAGCCCGACAGGGGAATTCACCCCTCCACTTT
TRBV12-3/TRBV12-4,TRBJ2-1,once,-,CASSRSGPEQFF,TGTGCCAGCAGCCGTAGCGGTCCTGAGCAGTTCTTC
TRBV5-1,TRBJ1-4,-,TRBD1,CASSLNPGTGGEEKLFF,TGCGCCAGCAGTCTAAACCCCGGGACAGGGGGCGAAGAAAAACTGTTTTTT
TRBV7-9,TRBJ1-6,-,-,CASSLQGIYNSPLHF,TGTGCCAGCAGCTTGCAGGGGATCTATAATTCACCCCTCCACTTT
TRBV29-1,TRBJ2-7,-,-,CSGRGPSEEQYF,TGCAGCGGAAGGGGCCCCTCCGAAGAGCAGTACTTC
TRBV6-5,TRBJ2-1,-,TRBD1,CASSSDRGDEQFF,TGTGCCAGCAGTTCCGACAGGGGCGATGAGCAGTTCTTC
TRBV19,TRBJ1-1,-,-,CASSLRGHTEAFF,TGTGCCAGTAGTCTCAGGGGTCACACTGAAGCTTTCTTT
TRBV14,TRBJ2-1,-,TRBD2,CASSRSGGPNEQFF,TGTGCCAGCAGCCGTAGCGGGGGGCCCAATGAGCAGTTCTTC
TRBV7-2,TRBJ1-2,few,-,CASSLDWYGYTF,TGTGCCAGCAGCTTAGACTGGTATGGCTACACCTTC
TRBV4-1,TRBJ2-3,-,TRBD1,CASSLGQGKDTQYF,TGCGCCAGCAGCCTGGGACAGGGGAAGGACACGCAGTATTTT
TRBV5-4,TRBJ2-5,-,TRBD1,CASTRGQGGGETQYF,TGTGCCAGCACTAGAGGACAGGGGGGAGGCGAGACCCAGTACTTC
TRBV9,TRBJ2-5,-,TRBD2,CASSVAWGGQETQYF,TGTGCCAGCAGCGTAGCGTGGGGGGGTCAAGAGACCCAGTACTTC
TRBV20-1,TRBJ1-2,-,TRBD1,CNLEGADGYTF,TGCAACCTGGAGGGGGCAGATGGCTACACCTTC
TRBV6-6,TRBJ1-2,many,-,CASSYTDIYGYTF,TGTGCCAGCAGTTATACCGACATCTATGGCTACACCTTC
TRBV19,TRBJ2-7,-,TRBD1,CASPPGTGEVGLDEQYF,TGTGCCAGTCCCCCCGGGACAGGGGAGGTTGGTCTCGACGAGCAGTACTTC
TRBV1,TRBJ2-3,-,-,CTSSQDYRTRVPYF,TGCACCAGCAGCCAAGATTACCGAACGCGAGTTCCGTATTTT
TRBV29-1,TRBJ2-1,-,TRBD1,CSGLTGGNYNEQFF,TGCAGCGGATTGACAGGGGGTAACTACAATGAGCAGTTCTTC
TRBV24-1,TRBJ1-3,-,-,CATSDSRGSGNTIYF,TGTGCCACCAGTGATTCAAGGGGCTCTGGAAACACCATATATTTT
TRBV18,TRBJ2-2,once,TRBD1,CASSPLTGGAMANTGELFF,TGTGCCAGCTCACCATTGACAGGGGGCGCGATGGCGAACACCGGGGAGCTGTTTTTT
TRBV29-1,TRBJ1-1,-,-,CSVDPGQGDTEAFF,TGCAGCGTTGATCCCGGGCAAGGGGACACTGAAGCTTTCTTT
TRBV3-1/TRBV3-2,TRBJ2-2,once,TRBD1,CASSPGTGGTGELFF,TGTGCCAGCAGCCCGGGGACAGGGGGCACCGGGGAGCTGTTTTTT
TRBV3-1/TRBV3-2,TRBJ2-3,-,-,CASSLRGSSDTQYF,TGTGCCAGCAGCCTGCGTGGTAGCTCAGATACGCAGTATTTT
TRBV4-1,TRBJ2-7,-,TRBD1,CASSQDPPPTGGGSYEQYF,TGCGCCAGCAGCCAAGATCCTCCCCCTACAGGGGGAGGTTCCTACGAGCAGTACTTC
TRBV5-4,TRBJ2-2,-,-,CASSSPTAPNTGELFF,TGTGCCAGCAGCTCGCCGACAGCCCCGAACACCGGGGAGCTGTTTTTT
TRBV4-1,TRBJ2-5,-,TRBD2,CASSQASGGAAETQYF,TGCGCCAGCAGCCAGGCTAGCGGGGGGGCGGCGGAGACCCAGTACTTC
TRBV3-1/TRBV3-2,TRBJ1-1,-,-,CASSLGAATNTEAFF,TGTGCCAGCAGCCTAGGGGCAGCGACCAACACTGAAGCTTTCTTT
TRBV2,TRBJ1-6,-,-,CASSEGTSSPLHF,TGTGCCAGCAGTGAGGGGACATCTTCACCCCTCCACTTT
TRBV28,TRBJ1-2,once,TRBD1,CASSPSTGIGYAGYTF,TGTGCCAGCAGTCCCTCGACAGGGATAGGATATGCTGGCTACACCTTC
TRBV29-1,TRBJ2-7,-,-,CSVVLPGLVYEQYF,TGCAGCGTTGTACTCCCGGGACTGGTCTACGAGCAGTACTTC
TRBV6-5,TRBJ2-7,-,TRBD1,CATYGTGAHEQYF,TGTGCCACTTATGGGACAGGGGCCCACGAGCAGTACTTC
TRBV5-1,TRBJ1-1,-,-,CASSLVALSGNTEAFF,TGCGCCAGCAGCTTGGTCGCCCTTTCAGGGAACACTGAAGCTTTCTTT
TRBV5-1,TRBJ2-1,once,-,CASSRDSSYNEQFF,TGCGCCAGCAGCCGGGACTCCTCCTACAATGAGCAGTTCTTC
TRBV11-2,TRBJ2-1,-,TRBD1,CASSLDSGQGRAEQFF,TGTGCCAGCAGCTTAGACTCGGGACAGGGGCGAGCTGAGCAGTTCTTC
TRBV7-2,TRBJ1-6,-,TRBD1,CASSPGTGGSSPLHF,TGTGCCAGCAGCCCGGGGACAGGGGGCAGTTCACCCCTCCACTTT
TRBV11-2,TRBJ2-7,-,-,CASSLQGFSYEQYF,TGTGCCAGCAGCTTACAGGGATTCTCCTACGAGCAGTACTTC
TRBV19,TRBJ1-2,once,-,CASSIPPFNYGYTF,TGTGCCAGTAGTATCCCCCCCTTTAACTATGGCTACACCTTC
TRBV5-1,TRBJ1-2,-,TRBD1,CASSLDGTGSGYTF,TGCGCCAGCAGCCTAGACGGGACAGGGAGTGGCTACACCTTC
TRBV5-4,TRBJ2-1,once,TRBD2,CASSRPSSGDFPAEQFF,TGTGCCAGCAGCCGCCCATCTAGCGGCGACTTCCCGGCGGAGCAGTTCTTC
TRBV7-2,TRBJ2-5,-,TRBD1,CASSLAHRGPETQYF,TGTGCCAGCAGCTTAGCGCATAGGGGGCCGGAGACCCAGTACTTC
TRBV28,TRBJ2-3,-,-,CASRSGGTDTQYF,TGTGCCAGCAGAAGCGGAGGCACAGATACGCAGTATTTT
TRBV4-3,TRBJ1-2,once,-,CASSQRVASYGYTF,TGCGCCAGCAGCCAGCGGGTCGCTAGCTATGGCTACACCTTC
TRBV4-3,TRBJ2-7,-,TRBD2,CASSLLAGDSYEQYF,TGCGCCAGCAGCCTTCTAGCGGGGGACTCCTACGAGCAGTACTTC
TRBV11-3,TRBJ2-7,-,-,CASSLRDSYEQYF,TGTGCCAGCAGCCTCCGAGACAGCTACGAGCAGTACTTC
TRBV7-2,TRBJ1-1,once,-,CASSLRGTVTEAFF,TGTGCCAGCAGCTTACGAGGCACGGTCACTGAAGCTTTCTTT
TRBV6-5,TRBJ1-1,-,TRBD1,CASSPGGRTEAFF,TGTGCCAGCAGCCCAGGGGGCCGGACTGAAGCTTTCTTT
TRBV6-2/TRBV6-3,TRBJ2-3,-,-,CASSELGFTDTQYF,TGTGCCAGCAGTGAGCTAGGATTTACAGATACGCAGTATTTT
TRBV4-2,TRBJ1-1,few,-,CASSQDPRGATEAFF,TGTGCCAGCAGCCAAGACCCGCGTGGGGCCACAGAAGCTTTCTTT
TRBV7-2,TRBJ1-1,-,-,CASSLARSGKAFF,TGTGCCAGCAGCTTAGCTCGGTCGGGGAAAGCTTTCTTT
TRBV27,TRBJ2-1,-,TRBD2,CASSLKGLSAVGEQFF,TGTGCCAGCAGTTTAAAGGGACTATCAGCGGTGGGTGAGCAGTTCTTC